This TCR beta chain originates from a study of type 1 and type 2 diabetes patients. Study context: Samples came from type 1 diabetic, type 2 diabetic or nondiabetic people, recruited in China. Study-wide points: Type 2 diabetes repertoires were more diverse than type 1 diabetes repertoires.

PCR was run on genomic DNA. A primer set of 30 forward and 13 reverse primers amplified the CDR3. In TCRdb, the multiplex PCR reads were re-called with MiXCR into one record per CDR3 protein. The sample shows about 270,000 distinct CDR3 sequences, over 45% of them seen only once. CDR3 length: 14 residues. Germline CDR1 and CDR2: SGHRS and YFSETQ. V dropped 0 bases and J dropped 6 bases, with 11 bases sitting between them. In its sample, this clonotype was seen a few times. What it recognizes is unknown. The rearrangement joins TRBV5-1 to TRBJ2-3; D not certain. The sequenced sample consisted of peripheral blood mononuclear cells (PBMCs). This receptor was obtained from a man aged 18 to 30 with type 2 diabetes. CDR3 in amino acids: CASSLAVGMDTQYF. The CDR3 nucleotides read TGCGCCAGCAGCTTGGCTGTGGGAATGGATACGCAGTATTTT. Full variable domain (remainder filled in from reference TRBV5-1 and TRBJ2-3): KAGVTQTPRYLIKTRGQQVTLSCSPISGHRSVSWYQQTPGQGLQFLFEYFSETQRNKGNFPGRFSGRQFSNSRSEMNVSTLELGDSALYLCASSLAVGMDTQYFGPGTRLTVL.